The 25 T cell receptor beta chains listed next were all sequenced from one sample in a study of low-dose radiotherapy and immunotherapy resistance in tumors. This sample's time point: before trial treatment. First-strand cDNA relied on TRAV- and TRBV-specific primers spanning alpha and beta chains. With a V-primer adapter and a constant-region primer, TCRs were amplified for 20 to 25 PCR cycles. MiXCR was run by TCRdb on the reads, yielding one entry per CDR3 protein. In the table there are 100,000 or so distinct CDR3 sequences, more than 7.5% of which are singletons. Sample: PBMCs, taken before treatment. These receptors all come from a male donor with prostate cancer.

This clonotype has a count of ten or more. The V and J genes are TRBV29-1 and TRBJ1-1; maybe TRBD1 (6 bases). Germline CDR1 reads SQVTM; CDR2 reads ANQGSEA. This CDR3 region has 13 residues. Trimming shortened V by 2 bases and J by 3 bases, and 10 bases separated the two germline ends. The CDR3, as DNA: TGCAGCGTTGAAACAGGGTGGGACACTGAAGCTTTCTTT. This translates into CSVETGWDTEAFF.

Concerning this clonotype itself: This may come from a read error, since a much larger clone is one base off. The chain couples TRBV10-2 to TRBJ2-2; 9 bases are a match to TRBD1. Germline CDR1 and CDR2: WSHSY and SAAADI. This CDR3 has 14 residues. This chain's CDR3 is CAGSTGGFSGELFF. CDR3 DNA: TGCGCCGGCAGCACAGGGGGCTTTAGCGGGGAGCTGTTTTTT.

This clonotype was counted ten times or more. The V gene is TRBV5-1, the J gene TRBJ2-3; no clear D. The V gene's germline CDR1 is SGHRS and CDR2 YFSETQ. V shed 0 bases and J shed 3 bases, with 2 bases lying between them. The CDR3 has 12 amino acids. CDR3 region: CASSLETDTQYF. The CDR3 bases are TGCGCCAGCAGCTTGGAGACAGATACGCAGTATTTT.

Turning to this clonotype: One end of the junction varies from germline; a read error may be responsible. V is TRBV19 and J is TRBJ2-6; D is ambiguous. From germline, CDR1 is LNHDA and CDR2 SQIVND (reference sequence). The CDR3 is 13 amino acids. DNA of the CDR3: TGTGTCAGTAGTTCCGTTGGGGCCAACGTCCTGACTTTC. Its protein is CVSSSVGANVLTF.

This clonotype was counted at least ten times. The gene calls are TRBV20-1 and TRBJ1-5, with D maybe TRBD1 (5 bases). V lost 1 base to trimming and J lost 7 bases, with 14 bases between them. Germline V gene sequence: CDR1 DFQATT, CDR2 SNEGSKA (reference sequence). This CDR3 spans 14 amino acids. The DNA for the CDR3 is TGCAGTGCTAGAGCAGGGCGCCGGAGCCAGCCCCAGCATTTT. It encodes CSARAGRRSQPQHF.

At least ten counts were recorded for this clonotype. The chain links TRBV10-3 to TRBJ2-3, with TRBD2 matching over 9 bases. The CDR3 is 15 amino acids. With 4 bases clipped from V and 1 base from J, the junction kept 3 bases outside the gene matches. Germline V CDR1 and CDR2: ENHRY, SYGVKD. As DNA, the CDR3 is TGTGCCATCAGTGCCCAGCGGGAGGGCACAGATACGCAGTATTTT. It yields the protein CAISAQREGTDTQYF.

As regards this clonotype: With a much larger clone just one base away, this may be a read error. The CDR3: CASSSLKETQFF. The CDR3 nucleotides are TGTGCCAGCAGCTCCTTAAAAGAGACCCAGTTCTTC. The gene calls are TRBV7-2 and TRBJ2-1; D is uncertain. Between the trimmed V and J ends, which lost 4 bases and 13 bases, there was a span of 14 bases. The germline CDR1 and CDR2 sequences are SGHTA and FQGNSA. The length of the CDR3 is 12 residues. Full variable domain (missing parts from reference TRBV7-2 and TRBJ2-1): GAGVSQSPSNKVTEKGKDVELRCDPISGHTALYWYRQSLGQGLEFLIYFQGNSAPDKSGLPSDRFSAERTGGSVSTLTIQRTQQEDSAVYLCASSSLKETQFFGPGTRLTVL.

This clonotype was counted at least ten times. The chain is built from TRBV30 and TRBJ1-3; D unresolved. The germline V and J ends were trimmed by 1 base and 3 bases, with 16 bases remaining between them. Germline-derived CDR1 and CDR2 are GTSNPN and SVGIG (reference sequence). The CDR3 has 16 residues. In DNA form, the CDR3 reads TGTGCCTGGAGTGCGGATCCCGGCGCCTATGGAAACACCATATATTTT. Its protein product is CAWSADPGAYGNTIYF.

This clonotype has ten or more counts. The chain is built from TRBV15 and TRBJ1-5; 9 nucleotides align to TRBD1. Looked up from germline, CDR1 is LNHNV and CDR2 is YYDKDF (reference sequence). The V segment lost 3 bases and the J segment 5 bases; nucleotides outside the gene matches: 2. This CDR3 comprises 14 residues. The DNA for the CDR3 is TGTGCCACCAGCAGGAGACAGGGGGATCAGCCCCAGCATTTT. The encoded protein is CATSRRQGDQPQHF.

This clonotype was seen many times. The chain links TRBV12-3 or TRBV12-4 to TRBJ2-1; D is ambiguous. V lost 6 bases to trimming and J lost 7 bases, with 16 bases between them. The CDR3 is 14 amino acids. CDR3 DNA sequence: TGTGCCAGCAGCCGCGCAACCCGGACGAATGAGCAGTTCTTC. It is translated as CASSRATRTNEQFF.

At least ten counts were recorded for this clonotype. The V and J genes are TRBV29-1 and TRBJ2-3; no clear D gene. CDR3 size: 12 residues. The V and J ends lost 3 bases and 4 bases respectively, with 8 bases between them. Per germline, CDR1 SQVTM and CDR2 ANQGSEA. CDR3 nucleotide sequence: TGCAGCGTTGACCTCAGATCAGATACGCAGTATTTT. Protein sequence: CSVDLRSDTQYF.

As regards this clonotype: This is likely an artifact of a read error, given a far larger clone one base away. V gene TRBV6-5 combines with J gene TRBJ1-2; D is unresolved. The length of the CDR3 is 13 residues. Germline V gene sequence: CDR1 MNHEY, CDR2 SVGAGI. The germline V and J ends were trimmed by 6 bases and 8 bases, with 16 bases remaining between them. The chain's CDR3 is CASSRETTAGYTF. DNA of the CDR3: TGTGCCAGCAGCCGGGAGACAACGGCCGGCTACACCTTC.

This clonotype was picked up many times. This chain connects TRBV2 to TRBJ2-5, with D uncertain. Germline-derived CDR1 and CDR2 are SNHLY and FYNNEI. There are 15 residues in the CDR3. V lost 0 bases, J lost 8 bases, and 16 bases lay in between. The CDR3 protein is CASSEARALGKTQYF. As DNA, the CDR3 is TGTGCCAGCAGTGAAGCGCGCGCCTTGGGGAAAACCCAGTACTTC.

Many counts were recorded for this clonotype. This chain connects TRBV7-2 to TRBJ2-3; D call uncertain. Germline V lookup: CDR1 SGHTA, CDR2 FQGNSA. This CDR3 is built from 14 residues. Trimming pared 4 bases from V and 3 bases from J, leaving 11 bases between. This CDR3 reads CASSYSVGTDTQYF. The CDR3 DNA is TGTGCCAGCAGCTATTCGGTGGGAACAGATACGCAGTATTTT.

In its sample, this clonotype was seen many times. The chain links TRBV7-2 to TRBJ1-1; perhaps TRBD1 as D (6 bases). The germline gives CDR1 SGHTA, CDR2 FQGNSA. The CDR3 has 14 residues. V was pared by 6 bases and J by 1 base, with 12 bases between. The DNA of the CDR3 is TGTGCCAGCAGTTTTGACAGGAAGAACACTGAAGCTTTCTTT. Its translation: CASSFDRKNTEAFF.

This clonotype has a count of ten or more. This rearrangement joins TRBV7-2 to TRBJ2-3; D is perhaps TRBD1 or TRBD2 (5 bases each). The CDR3 loop spans 15 amino acids. Germline values: CDR1 SGHTA, CDR2 FQGNSA. V gave up 1 base and J gave up 1 base, with 9 bases separating them. DNA for the CDR3: TGTGCCAGCAGCTTAGTCATGGGGGGCACAGATACGCAGTATTTT. Amino acid sequence: CASSLVMGGTDTQYF.

This clonotype was observed at least ten times. V usage is TRBV11-2 and J usage is TRBJ2-1; D possibly uses TRBD1 or TRBD2 (5 bases each). This CDR3 region has 15 residues. CDR1 and CDR2 from the germline V gene are SGHAT and FQNNGV. V dropped 2 bases and J dropped 1 base, with 9 bases sitting between them. The chain's CDR3 is CASSLQGPSYNEQFF. The DNA for the CDR3 is TGTGCCAGCAGCTTACAGGGACCATCCTACAATGAGCAGTTCTTC.

This clonotype was seen at least ten times. V gene TRBV6-2 or TRBV6-3 combines with J gene TRBJ2-7; TRBD1 might be the D (6 bases). The germline V gene has CDR1 MNHEY and CDR2 SVGEGT. V lost 0 bases to trimming and J lost 3 bases, with 9 bases between them. This CDR3 contains 14 residues. Here the CDR3 reads CASSYSTGYYEQYF. CDR3 nucleotides: TGTGCCAGCAGTTACTCAACAGGGTACTACGAGCAGTACTTC.

This clonotype was detected ten times or more. The rearrangement joins TRBV6-5 to TRBJ1-4, with a weak D call TRBD1 (5 bases). CDR1 MNHEY and CDR2 SVGAGI come from the germline V gene. V was cut by 8 bases and J by 5 bases, with 12 bases left in between. The CDR3 has 13 residues. CDR3: CASGASWNEKLFF. The CDR3 nucleotides read TGTGCCAGCGGGGCCAGTTGGAATGAAAAACTGTTTTTT.

This clonotype was counted ten times or more. The chain links TRBV4-1 to TRBJ2-7; D is ambiguous. The germline V gene encodes CDR1 MGHRA and CDR2 YSYEKL. There are 14 residues in the CDR3. The V end lost 1 base, the J end lost 0 bases, and 7 bases lay between the germline ends. The CDR3 is CASSQAPGSYEQYF. The CDR3 DNA is TGCGCCAGCAGCCAAGCTCCGGGCTCCTACGAGCAGTACTTC.

There are many counts of this clonotype. The rearrangement joins TRBV10-3 to TRBJ2-4; a possible D gene is TRBD2 (5 bases). The CDR3 loop spans 16 amino acids. Germline loops: CDR1 ENHRY, CDR2 SYGVKD. Trimming shortened V by 2 bases and J by 0 bases, and 11 bases separated the two germline ends. The CDR3 is CAISEGGLLAKNIQYF. The CDR3 DNA follows: TGTGCCATCAGTGAGGGCGGACTCCTAGCCAAAAACATTCAGTACTTC.

Many counts were recorded for this clonotype. The J gene is TRBJ2-7, the V gene TRBV6-2 or TRBV6-3; D is perhaps TRBD1 (6 bases). This CDR3 comprises 17 residues. Germline V lookup: CDR1 MNHEY, CDR2 SVGEGT. Trimming pared 3 bases from V and 0 bases from J, leaving 18 bases between. The CDR3 here is CASSYWVAGDNSYEQYF. In nucleotides, the CDR3 is TGTGCCAGCAGTTATTGGGTTGCTGGGGACAACTCCTACGAGCAGTACTTC.

This clonotype was recorded at least ten times. The V gene is TRBV10-3, the J gene TRBJ2-5, with 7 bases matching TRBD2. J was trimmed by 2 bases and V by 6 bases; bases with no gene match: 9. CDR1 ENHRY and CDR2 SYGVKD come from the germline V gene. The CDR3 loop spans 15 amino acids. In DNA form, the CDR3 reads TGTGCCATCAGCGGGAGCGGGATTCGTCAAGAGACCCAGTACTTC. This codes for CAISGSGIRQETQYF.

This clonotype was seen many times. The chain recombines TRBV11-2 with TRBJ2-1; 9 bases match TRBD2. In germline, CDR1 is SGHAT, CDR2 FQNNGV. The trim removed 6 bases at V and 4 bases at J, leaving 4 bases unmatched. The CDR3 is made up of 14 amino acids. CDR3 DNA: TGTGCCAGCAGATGGACTAGCGCTTACAATGAGCAGTTCTTC. Protein: CASRWTSAYNEQFF. Variable domain in full (rest from reference TRBV11-2 and TRBJ2-1): EAGVAQSPRYKIIEKRQSVAFWCNPISGHATLYWYQQILGQGPKLLIQFQNNGVVDDSQLPKDRFSAERLKGVDSTLKIQPAKLEDSAVYLCASRWTSAYNEQFFGPGTRLTVL.

This clonotype appeared many times. The chain combines TRBV5-1 with TRBJ1-6; no firm D call. The CDR3 is 14 amino acids. The V and J ends lost 0 bases and 9 bases respectively, with 10 bases between them. Germline CDR1 SGHRS, CDR2 YFSETQ. In nucleotides, the CDR3 is TGCGCCAGCAGCTTGGAGGCAGACTCTTCACCCCTCCACTTT. Translating gives CASSLEADSSPLHF.